This T cell receptor (beta chain) is from a study of T cells in Graves' hyperthyroidism and ophthalmopathy. Study-wide results and caveats: Model output signaled ophthalmopathy a median roughly 6.5 months ahead of onset. Blood samples included most of the expanded thyroid clonotypes exceeding 0.001. Ophthalmopathy could be told apart from stable hyperthyroidism with a 13 V-J model.

Remarks on this clonotype: Its antigen is as yet unknown. This may be a read error: a much more frequent sequence differs by one nucleotide.

The investigators amplified TCR beta CDR3 regions from RNA transcripts. HTBI primers were the set used in a first-round RT-PCR of the TCR CDR3. TCRdb analysed the multiplex PCR reads with MiXCR anew, one entry per CDR3 protein. Of about 510,000 distinct CDR3 sequences in the sample, around 50% were seen once. The ends were cut back, 4 bases at V and 7 bases at J, with 13 bases in the middle. The CDR3 extends over 13 amino acids. Germline CDR1 is MNHEY and CDR2 is SVGAGI. Sequenced sample: peripheral blood or thyroid tissue (not recorded which). J is TRBJ2-5 and V is TRBV6-5; D is uncertain. The sequence derives from an adult woman with Graves' disease, either hyperthyroidism or ophthalmopathy (not recorded which). The CDR3 DNA sequence: TGTGCCAGCAGTTCTGGTCCTGGCGGGACCCAGTACTTC. Encoded protein: CASSSGPGGTQYF.